One and the same sample provided the 13 T cell receptor beta chains below, sequenced in a study of type 1 regulatory T cells. Notes on the study in general: Compared with non-type 1 regulatory T cells, type 1 regulatory T cells showed a more restricted TCR repertoire.

TCRdb fed the reads into MiXCR, producing one record per CDR3 protein. The table has approximately 77,000 distinct CDR3 sequences, 20% seen once. No cognate antigen is known for these TCRs. Sequences were obtained from cultured type 1 regulatory T (Tr1) cells, either the whole culture or a sorted fraction (not recorded which). The receptor source for this set is a human donor in good health.

DNA for the CDR3: TGCAGTGCGCGCGGGGACAGGATGGACACCATATATTTT. Translating gives CSARGDRMDTIYF. J is TRBJ1-3 and V is TRBV20-1; 8 nucleotides align to TRBD1. The CDR3 covers 13 residues. Germline values: CDR1 DFQATT, CDR2 SNEGSKA (reference sequence). J lost 8 bases, V lost 6 bases, and 9 bases had no gene match.

The V call is TRBV5-4, the J call TRBJ1-2; no firm D call. Trimming took off 2 bases at V and 7 bases at J, with 9 bases between the two ends. This CDR3 has 12 residues. Germline lookup yields CDR1 SGHNT and CDR2 YYREEE (reference sequence). CDR3 loop: CASSLRGLGYTF. CDR3 DNA: TGTGCCAGCAGCTTAAGAGGGCTTGGCTACACCTTC.

The V and J genes are TRBV30 and TRBJ1-1; a weak D match, TRBD1 (6 bases). CDR1 GTSNPN and CDR2 SVGIG come from the germline V gene (reference sequence). The CDR3 has 12 amino acids. V lost 2 bases to trimming and J lost 6 bases, with 10 bases between them. The CDR3: CAWSLGAAEAFF. The CDR3, as DNA: TGTGCCTGGAGTTTGGGGGCCGCTGAAGCTTTCTTT.

This clonotype was counted between two and nine times. The rearrangement uses TRBV20-1 and TRBJ1-1; D unresolved. Germline lookup yields CDR1 DFQATT and CDR2 SNEGSKA (reference sequence). Trimming took 3 bases from V and 1 from J, leaving 6 bases between them. The CDR3 is 12 amino acids. CDR3 in DNA: TGCAGTGCTAGCCCCGGGAACACTGAAGCTTTCTTT. This gives the protein CSASPGNTEAFF.

Turning to this clonotype: An end of the junction does not agree with germline; a read error may underlie this. The J gene is TRBJ2-1, the V gene TRBV5-5, with D tentatively TRBD2 (5 bases). The CDR3 loop spans 12 amino acids. Germline-derived CDR1 and CDR2 are SGHKS and YYEKEE (reference sequence). The CDR3 here is CASSPRGIEQFF. As DNA, the CDR3 is TGCGCCAGCAGCCCCCGGGGTATTGAGCAGTTCTTC.

This chain joins TRBV12-3 or TRBV12-4 and TRBJ2-1; 9 positions match TRBD2. V lost 1 base to trimming and J lost 2 bases; unmatched junction nucleotides: 6. CDR3 length: 17 amino acids. This CDR3 reads CASSLVSGLAAYNEQFF. CDR3 coding DNA: TGTGCCAGCAGTTTAGTGTCGGGACTAGCTGCCTACAATGAGCAGTTCTTC.

This clonotype has just a few counts. The CDR3 region has the DNA TGCAGCGTTGAGTTCGGAGGTGCCCAGTACTTC. Translated, it gives CSVEFGGAQYF. The chain couples TRBV29-1 to TRBJ2-5, with TRBD2 as a possible D gene (5 bases). This CDR3 region has 11 residues. Germline V gene lookup returns CDR1 SQVTM and CDR2 ANQGSEA. The V end was cut by 3 bases, the J end by 9 bases, with 11 bases between.

The rearrangement joins TRBV7-2 to TRBJ1-3; D is uncertain. Germline-derived CDR1 and CDR2 are SGHTA and FQGNSA. The CDR3 totals 14 residues. V was shortened by 0 bases and J by 4 bases, with 7 bases between the two germline ends. In nucleotides, the CDR3 is TGTGCCAGCAGCTTAGCGAGATCCGGAAACACCATATATTTT. This encodes CASSLARSGNTIYF.

This clonotype came up many times. J is TRBJ1-1 and V is TRBV28; D might be TRBD1 (5 bases). This CDR3 has 13 amino acids. V was pared by 6 bases and J by 3 bases, with 11 bases between. Germline-derived CDR1 and CDR2 are MDHEN and SYDVKM. CDR3 sequence (DNA): TGTGCCAGCAGCTCAGGGTCGCACACTGAAGCTTTCTTT. Translation gives CASSSGSHTEAFF.

V and J are TRBV20-1 and TRBJ2-5; D is undetermined. This CDR3 comprises 14 residues. Trimming removed 6 bases at V and 4 bases at J, with 18 bases between. CDR1 is DFQATT, CDR2 SNEGSKA, per germline (reference sequence). The CDR3: CSATYGSNLETQYF. The CDR3 region has the DNA TGCAGTGCAACGTACGGCTCTAATTTAGAGACCCAGTACTTC.

This rearrangement joins TRBV7-8 to TRBJ2-1; 15 bases agree with TRBD2. The germline V gene encodes CDR1 SGHVS and CDR2 FQNEAQ. Unmatched junction bases numbered 24, after V lost 5 bases and J lost 7 bases. The CDR3 covers 22 residues. This CDR3 reads CASSRLPNAGTGGLAGGNEQFF. The DNA for the CDR3 is TGTGCCAGCAGCCGATTGCCCAACGCCGGGACAGGGGGACTAGCGGGAGGTAATGAGCAGTTCTTC.

This chain uses TRBV12-3 or TRBV12-4 with TRBJ2-5; the D gene is possibly TRBD2 (5 bases). The V end was cut by 7 bases, the J end by 2 bases, with 11 bases between. This CDR3 has 13 amino acids. The CDR3 region is CASTRRVQETQYF. In DNA, the CDR3 is TGTGCCAGCACCCGGCGGGTACAAGAGACCCAGTACTTC.

About this clonotype: A read error may produce the germline difference seen at one junction end. The chain is built from TRBV5-1 and TRBJ2-2, with 7 bases lining up with TRBD1. From germline, CDR1 is SGHRS and CDR2 YFSETQ. The CDR3 is 15 amino acids. CDR3 sequence reads: CTSRTGTANTGELFF. DNA for the CDR3: TGCACCAGCAGGACCGGGACAGCGAACACCGGGGAGCTGTTTTTT.